This T cell receptor beta chain is from a study of blood T cell repertoires in COVID-19. Overall study: The origin of the acute and convalescent COVID-19 samples was the United States, Italy and Spain. The cDNA or gDNA used as material had been derived from T cells, B-cell-depleted T cells, or PBMCs.

Original processing notes: Reference gene primer amplification gave nucleated cell count estimates. Here immunoSEQ multiplex PCR was the method, and the copy in TCRdb shows in-frame clones only, minus some. The V and J calls and the clone size are those of that table, but D and trimming were determined from the DNA. The data show approximately 250,000 clones, around 83% seen once. Germline-derived CDR1 and CDR2 are LGHDT and YNNKEL (reference sequence). There are 12 residues in the CDR3. This clone was observed a few times. At one of its ends the junction is not consistent with the germline gene, which may arise from a read error.

V and J are TRBV3-1 (or the pseudogene TRBV3-2) and TRBJ2-7; the D gene is possibly TRBD2 (5 bases). The specimen was peripheral blood. The receptor was isolated from a woman aged 40 to 50 who had recovered from COVID-19. CDR3 bases: TGTGCCAGCAGCCAAAACAGCGCCGGGGTGAACTTC. This gives the protein CASSQNSAGVNF.